A selection of T cell receptor beta chains follows, all from one sample in a study of tumor-infiltrating lymphocytes in primary liver carcinoma. TCRdb redid the calling of the multiplex PCR reads with MiXCR, one entry per CDR3 protein. The sample lists some 120,000 distinct CDR3 sequences; around 64% were seen once. Sequenced sample: liver tumor tissue from sampling region 3. These receptor sequences come from a woman aged 60-70 years with primary liver carcinoma and hepatitis B virus infection. Both conserved end residues are part of each CDR3. D genes are given only for firm matches. The size of a clone is reported for some rows only, either as once, few or many, or as a class for expanded clones.

v_call	clone_size	j_call	d_call	cdr3_aa	cdr3_nt
TRBV11-2	.	TRBJ2-7	TRBD2	CTNSLDRGLVPEQYF	TGTACCAACAGCTTAGATAGGGGACTAGTTCCTGAGCAGTACTTC
TRBV4-1	.	TRBJ2-5	TRBD2	CASSRRAREETQYF	TGCGCCAGCAGCAGGCGCGCCCGGGAGGAGACACAGTACTTC
TRBV29-1	.	TRBJ1-2	.	CGAETGRLYGYTF	TGCGGCGCAGAAACAGGACGTCTCTATGGCTATACCTTC
TRBV10-3	many	TRBJ1-6	TRBD1	CAISETGGAGNSPLHF	TGTGCCATCAGCGAGACAGGGGGTGCAGGTAATTCACCCCTCCACTTT
TRBV6-6	.	TRBJ2-7	TRBD1	CARSPYGQGSVYEQYF	TGTGCCAGGAGTCCTTATGGACAGGGCAGTGTCTACGAGCAGTACTTC
TRBV29-1	few	TRBJ1-1	.	CSGGDGAFF	TGCAGCGGAGGGGATGGAGCCTTCTTT
TRBV28	.	TRBJ1-2	TRBD1	CASNPLRDRGYGYTF	TGTGCCAGCAATCCTCTCCGGGACAGGGGCTATGGCTACACCTTC
TRBV4-1	.	TRBJ1-5	.	CASSPTVSSDQPRHF	TGCGCCAGCAGCCCGACAGTATCTAGCGATCAGCCCCGGCATTTT
TRBV5-1	few	TRBJ1-2	.	CASSLGTDHPRGYGYTF	TGCGCCAGCAGCTTGGGGACCGACCACCCTCGGGGGTATGGCTACACCTTC
TRBV29-1	.	TRBJ2-7	TRBD2	CSIGGLAAPYEQYF	TGCAGCATTGGAGGACTAGCAGCCCCCTATGAGCAGTACTTC
TRBV28	.	TRBJ2-5	TRBD2	CASSSIIGLAEETQYF	TGTGCCAGCAGCTCGATAATCGGACTAGCGGAAGAGACCCAGTACTTC
TRBV10-3	.	TRBJ2-6	TRBD1	CAISESDRGRGANVLTF	TGTGCCATCAGTGAGTCTGACAGGGGCCGTGGGGCCAACGTCCTGACCTTC
TRBV7-3	.	TRBJ2-3	TRBD2	CASSPRTSGRIDTQYF	TGTGCCAGCAGCCCTAGGACTAGCGGGAGGATAGATACGCAGTATTTT
TRBV28	many	TRBJ2-1	.	CASSTRRWSFF	TGTGCCAGCAGTACTAGAAGGTGGTCGTTCTTC
TRBV28	.	TRBJ1-2	TRBD1	CASSWGQGARYTF	TGTGCCAGCAGTTGGGGACAGGGGGCCAGATACACCTTC
TRBV6-5	.	TRBJ2-1	.	CASSIRRGFVGEQFF	TGTGCCAGCAGCATAAGACGGGGCTTCGTGGGTGAGCAGTTCTTC
TRBV6-5	medium-sized	TRBJ2-7	TRBD1	CASSYSQGAYEQYF	TGTGCCAGCAGTTACAGCCAGGGGGCCTACGAGCAGTACTTC
TRBV5-4	.	TRBJ2-5	TRBD2	CAGSLPGRGGEAQYF	TGTGCCGGCAGCTTACCCGGGAGGGGGGGAGAGGCCCAGTACTTC
TRBV7-3	.	TRBJ2-2	.	CASSFRDGYTGELFF	TGTGCCAGCAGCTTCCGGGACGGATACACCGGGGAGCTGTTTTTT
TRBV11-3	.	TRBJ2-1	TRBD2	CACIATSGGQYNKQFF	TGTGCCTGCATCGCGACTAGCGGAGGCCAATACAATAAGCAGTTCTTC
TRBV5-1	.	TRBJ2-2	.	CASSIAIPRTAELFF	TGCGCCAGCAGCATAGCCATTCCCCGCACCGCGGAGCTGTTTTTT
TRBV29-1	.	TRBJ2-5	TRBD1	CSAIGTGGQETQYF	TGCAGCGCGATCGGGACAGGGGGACAAGAGACCCAGTACTTC